Shown below are 14 T cell receptor beta chains from a single sample sequenced in a study of T cell responses to AZD1222 COVID-19 vaccine. Measured with immunoSEQ multiplex PCR; TCRdb has only the in-frame clones, and not every one. The sample lists tens of thousands of clones, over 90% occurring once. This specimen was peripheral blood, taken on day 0 of AZD1222 vaccination. The origin of the receptors is an adult in good health.

This chain links TRBV4-1 with TRBJ1-2, with 10 positions matching TRBD1. With 5 bases clipped from V and 5 bases from J, the junction kept 5 bases outside the gene matches. The CDR3 spans 14 residues. Germline CDR1 MGHRA, CDR2 YSYEKL. This chain's CDR3 is CASSNPGQGYGYTF. The DNA of the CDR3 is TGCGCCAGCAGCAACCCGGGACAGGGGTATGGCTACACCTTC.

The chain is built from TRBV6-5 and TRBJ2-2, with D maybe TRBD2 (5 bases). Per the germline V gene, CDR1 is MNHEY and CDR2 is SVGAGI. This CDR3 is built from 14 residues. V lost 10 bases, J lost 5 bases, and 17 bases lay in between. CDR3 sequence (DNA): TGTGCCACCTCACCAGAGGGCTGGACCGGGGAGCTGTTTTTT. Amino acid sequence: CATSPEGWTGELFF.

This clone has only one observation. The V gene is TRBV28, the J gene TRBJ1-5; D remains ambiguous. There are 13 residues in the CDR3. Trimming stripped 3 bases from V and 4 bases from J, with 7 bases between. Germline values: CDR1 MDHEN, CDR2 SYDVKM. The CDR3 spells CASSFPKNQPQHF. CDR3 bases: TGTGCCAGCAGTTTTCCGAAGAATCAGCCCCAGCATTTT.

The chain uses TRBV6-6 and TRBJ1-4; 7 bases fit TRBD1. The germline CDR1 and CDR2 sequences are MNHNY and SVGAGI (reference sequence). V gave up 4 bases and J gave up 0 bases; unmatched junction bases: 5. This CDR3 region has 16 residues. The CDR3 region has the DNA TGTGCCAGCAGTTCTCCAGACAGGGCAACTAATGAAAAACTGTTTTTT. Its protein product is CASSSPDRATNEKLFF.

This chain uses TRBV27 with TRBJ1-5; perhaps TRBD1 as D (5 bases). Trimming pared 2 bases from V and 3 bases from J, leaving 11 bases between. Germline CDR1 and CDR2: MNHEY and SMNVEV (reference sequence). The CDR3 covers 15 residues. CDR3 DNA sequence: TGTGCCAGCAGTTTAGTCGGGACGAACAATCAGCCCCAGCATTTT. This gives the protein CASSLVGTNNQPQHF.

To note about this clone: Different DNA sequences within this sample yield the same CDR3. As DNA, the CDR3 is TGTGCCAGCAGCCAAAGGACGGATAATGAAAAACTGTTTTTT. Protein product: CASSQRTDNEKLFF. This chain uses TRBV3-1 (or the pseudogene TRBV3-2) with TRBJ1-4, with D hard to call. In germline, CDR1 is LGHDT, CDR2 YNNKEL (reference sequence). This CDR3 contains 14 residues. Trimming shortened V by 2 bases and J by 4 bases, and 8 bases separated the two germline ends.

J is TRBJ1-2 and V is TRBV25-1; tentative D call: TRBD1 (5 bases). V was clipped by 2 bases and J by 4 bases, with 17 bases between them. The CDR3 consists of 16 residues. The V gene's germline CDR1 is MGHDK and CDR2 SYGVNS. CDR3 sequence: CASSERGKRQGYGYTF. The CDR3 nucleotides are TGTGCCAGCAGTGAAAGGGGAAAACGGCAGGGCTATGGCTACACCTTC.

The chain is built from TRBV28 and TRBJ2-2; 7 positions match TRBD1. The CDR3 length is 14 residues. Germline lookup yields CDR1 MDHEN and CDR2 SYDVKM. The trim removed 6 bases at V and 5 bases at J, leaving 6 bases unmatched. The CDR3 is CASSYQTGTGELFF. For the CDR3, the DNA is TGTGCCAGCAGCTACCAGACAGGGACCGGGGAGCTGTTTTTT. Variable domain in full (rest from reference TRBV28 and TRBJ2-2): DVKVTQSSRYLVKRTGEKVFLECVQDMDHENMFWYRQDPGLGLRLIYFSYDVKMKEKGDIPEGYSVSREKKERFSLILESASTNQTSMYLCASSYQTGTGELFFGEGSRLTVL.

This clone turned up a few times. This sequence joins TRBV27 and TRBJ1-6; D is unresolved. Germline V gives CDR1 MNHEY, CDR2 SMNVEV (reference sequence). Trimming stripped 4 bases from V and 14 bases from J, with 12 bases between. CDR3 length: 12 amino acids. The CDR3 coding sequence is TGTGCCAGCAGTTCCGGTAATCTGGCCCTCCACTTT. As protein: CASSSGNLALHF.

This chain joins TRBV19 and TRBJ1-1; 10 bases are a match to TRBD1. CDR3 length: 16 residues. V lost 3 bases to trimming and J lost 3 bases; unmatched junction nucleotides: 7. Germline CDR1 reads LNHDA; CDR2 reads SQIVND (reference sequence). CDR3 nucleotide sequence: TGTGCCAGTAGTATCCGGACAGGGGGGCGAGACACTGAAGCTTTCTTT. Translated: CASSIRTGGRDTEAFF.

The chain links TRBV10-2 to TRBJ2-2, with 7 bases lining up with TRBD1. This CDR3 has 13 amino acids. Per the germline V gene, CDR1 is WSHSY and CDR2 is SAAADI. Trimming removed 7 bases from V and 5 bases from J; junction bases left unmatched: 4. CDR3 sequence reads: CASNRQGTGELFF. In DNA, the CDR3 is TGCGCCAGCAACCGACAGGGTACCGGGGAGCTGTTTTTT.

The chain joins TRBV14 to TRBJ1-3; the D is unclear. V dropped 3 bases and J dropped 0 bases, with 6 bases sitting between them. In germline, CDR1 is SGHDN, CDR2 FVKESK. The CDR3 loop spans 14 amino acids. The CDR3 is CASSQGYSGNTIYF. Written as DNA, the CDR3 is TGTGCCAGCAGCCAGGGATACTCTGGAAACACCATATATTTT. Drawing the rest from reference TRBV14 and TRBJ1-3, the complete variable domain is EAGVTQFPSHSVIEKGQTVTLRCDPISGHDNLYWYRRVMGKEIKFLLHFVKESKQDESGMPNNRFLAERTGGTYSTLKVQPAELEDSGVYFCASSQGYSGNTIYFGEGSWLTVV.

The chain joins TRBV9 to TRBJ2-7; 7 bases map to TRBD1. The CDR3 runs to 17 residues. After removal of 4 bases from V and 2 bases from J, the junction contained 15 bases not matched to a gene. CDR1 is SGDLS and CDR2 is YYNGEE in the germline V gene. Here the CDR3 reads CASSPDPRDRNPYEQYF. The CDR3 nucleotides are TGTGCCAGCAGCCCAGATCCCAGGGACAGAAACCCCTACGAGCAGTACTTC.

The J gene is TRBJ1-2, the V gene TRBV9, with TRBD1 matching 8 bases. Trimming cost V 4 bases and J 6 bases; bases outside gene matches: 11. The CDR3 extends over 15 amino acids. Germline loops: CDR1 SGDLS, CDR2 YYNGEE. CDR3 in DNA: TGTGCCAGCAGCTACCGACAGGGGTACGGCGATGGCTACACCTTC. This codes for CASSYRQGYGDGYTF.